This record concerns one T cell receptor (beta chain) sequence. There is no known antigen for this receptor. No base quality information exists; no much larger clone differs at one position. The data originate from a study of blood T cell repertoires in COVID-19 (dated by TCRdb to 2020 to 2021). About the study as a whole: Samples covering the acute and convalescent phases of COVID-19 were provided by collaborators in the United States, Italy and Spain. The prospective study material was composed of cDNA or gDNA derived from T cells, B-cell-depleted T cells, or PBMCs. HLA class I and class II types, where available, came from metadata supplied by the sample provider rather than from assay-based typing. Subjects who had been exposed to COVID-19, were actively infected with it, or had recovered from it provided the deeply sampled blood TCRbeta repertoires that made up the dataset. A freely available public database, intended as a resource for researchers studying the immune response to SARS-CoV-2, is where the repertoires were released. Samples came from the ongoing ImmuneRACE study (first 160 participants) plus 1,254 subjects from 6 global collaborators. Nearly every sample came with metadata listing a de-identified subject ID, COVID-19 status, age in years and sex. Overall results and qualifications from the work: The quantity of clinical and demographic metadata differed by source and by participant and was supplied without curation.

At one collaborating source in Seattle, patients were enrolled during active infection and were followed longitudinally through the course of disease. Collaborating institutions collected whole blood in K2EDTA tubes following their own protocols. Collaborator samples were shipped for TCRbeta analysis as frozen whole blood, isolated PBMCs, or DNA extracted from either sample type. TCRbeta CDR3 regions were amplified from genomic DNA by means of the immunoSEQ Assay, a bias-controlled multiplex PCR. From the authors' description of their analysis: Nucleated cell counts per sample were estimated from amplification of reference gene primers within the assay. To quantify the absolute abundance of each unique TCRbeta CDR3 rearrangement, sequence reads were collapsed and filtered. Productive Simpson clonality was computed per sample as the square root of Simpson's diversity index over productive rearrangements. Not all clones reach the TCRdb copy of this immuneACCESS table, which keeps in-frame sequences only. Checked studies attribute under half of the gap to unresolved V genes and leave the rest unexplained. V, J and clone size are taken as reported in that table, and D and trimming were inferred from the DNA itself. The sample table shows 100,000 to 150,000 clones, and more than 85% are seen once. The ten most abundant clones make up more than 3.5% of the sample.

Input material: peripheral blood. The TCR was taken from a man in his sixties with COVID-19, enrolled during active disease.

The CDR3 has the sequence CASSYGGYTEAFF. The DNA reads as follows: TGTGCCAGCAGTTACGGAGGCTACACTGAAGCTTTCTTT. The V and J segments used are TRBV6-5 and TRBJ1-1; the D gene remains uncertain. Via the germline V gene, CDR1 is MNHEY and CDR2 SVGAGI. The CDR3 goes from the cysteine to the phenylalanine over 13 residues. The retained sequence is limited to the CDR3, 39 bases, with the frame set at the first base. The V and J ends are trimmed by 2 bases and 3 bases, leaving 7 bases between them.